This is a list of T cell receptor beta chains from one sample in a study of shared clonotypes between healthy human individuals. The repertoire was sequenced with immunoSEQ multiplex PCR; TCRdb's copy has only in-frame clones and lacks some. The sample yields some 2.4 million clones, 93% seen once. Sequences were obtained from naive CD4+ T cells from PBMCs. The source is a man between 18 and 35 years old in good health. Some clones in this sample may be carry-over from other donors' samples. The conserved cysteine and the conserved F or W are not part of the CDR3 here. Each record gives: V gene, CDR3 protein.

TRBV12-5,ASGAGQTGETQY
TRBV18,ASSPLSEETQY
TRBV9,ASSETSGSTGELF
TRBV28,ASRRTGKPGELF
TRBV12-5,ASGLLVGGPNYEQY
TRBV7-9,ASSHSVEGGREQY
TRBV30,AWSEKTGES
TRBV28,ASSLTGSYEQY
TRBV11-2,ASSSSSGINTGELF
TRBV28,ASSFLTDQETQY
TRBV5-1,ASSLGGANEQF
TRBV27,ASSPLDRGEGYT
TRBV11-1,ASSHTGTGNFYEQY
TRBV5-4,ASSPSAGARNTEAF
TRBV20-1,SAQYQETQY
TRBV11-2,ASSFRSGLANNEQF
TRBV5-1,ASSLAGERDTQY
TRBV7-3,ASSLSADYGYT
TRBV5-1,ASSPNTPGQGDYGYT
TRBV19,ATRFRTGDSYEQY
TRBV20-1,SATGNEQF
TRBV5-1,ASTLGGQETQY
TRBV6-5,ASSYYGLAGRNEQF
TRBV6-5,ASSPRDSYEQY
TRBV7-9,ASSLALGQGSGYT
TRBV28,ASSLSSGQGGYGYT
TRBV10-2,ASSELREGIEQY
TRBV4-3,ASSQDPRTAEAF
TRBV19,ASSTPPRRGGLYEQY
TRBV27,ASTGTPRANVLT
TRBV12-1,ASSFALRTGGVTGYEQY
TRBV5-1,ASSTGTSGTSSYNEQF
TRBV4-2,ASSQIDRLNTEAF
TRBV2,ASSEASETDTQY
TRBV9,ASSVDSGNTIY
TRBV5-1,ASTHGDRGISSPEAF
TRBV28,ASSLLAGGPRNEQF
TRBV5-1,ASSFSTSGSADTQY
TRBV19,ASSIQEQTNQPQH
TRBV5-5,ASSPLWGGDYGYT